This section outlines one TCR beta chain sequence together with its context. Its target is not known. This CDR3 spans 14 amino acids. V shed 6 bases, J shed 1 base, and the junction held 5 bases outside the gene matches. Each CDR3 protein is one row after TCRdb ran MiXCR on the reads. The sample lists approximately 300,000 distinct CDR3 sequences, roughly 28% occurring once. The data belong to a study of T cell repertoires in cytomegalovirus infection. The TCR was taken from a human donor in good health (CMV status not recorded). Some clones in this sample may be carry-over from other donors' samples. V and J are TRBV12-3 or TRBV12-4 and TRBJ1-1, with 7 bases lining up with TRBD1. This specimen was cultured PBMCs, taken from culture after CMV antigen stimulation. CDR3 in amino acids: CASSHGTENTEAFF. The CDR3 nucleotides are TGTGCCAGCAGCCACGGGACAGAGAACACTGAAGCTTTCTTT.